A single sample gave rise to the 9 T cell receptor beta chains below, sequenced in a study of T cells after yellow fever vaccination. Each CDR3 protein gets one entry after TCRdb re-called the 5' RACE reads with MiXCR. The repertoire holds more than 300,000 distinct CDR3 sequences, with around 11% as singletons. This material consisted of CD4+ T cells sorted from PBMCs, taken 45 days after the yellow fever booster vaccination. These receptors were obtained from a man aged 18 to 29 who received the YFV17D yellow fever vaccine.

The V gene is TRBV10-3, the J gene TRBJ2-7; a weak D match, TRBD2 (5 bases). The length of the CDR3 is 15 residues. V lost 3 bases to trimming and J lost 2 bases, with 14 bases between them. CDR1 is ENHRY and CDR2 is SYGVKD in the germline V gene. This CDR3 is CAISESTTAAYEQYF. CDR3 nucleotide sequence: TGTGCCATCAGTGAAAGCACTACAGCGGCCTACGAGCAGTACTTC.

This chain links TRBV6-1 with TRBJ1-3; D gene uncertain. CDR3 length: 13 amino acids. V dropped 6 bases and J dropped 0 bases, with 6 bases sitting between them. The germline CDR1 and CDR2 sequences are MNHNS and SASEGT. The CDR3 sequence is CASRTSSGNTIYF. The CDR3 region has the DNA TGTGCCAGCAGGACCAGCTCTGGAAACACCATATATTTT.

This clonotype was recorded a few times. The rearrangement joins TRBV24-1 to TRBJ1-3, with a possible D match to TRBD1 (5 bases). The CDR3 covers 18 residues. From germline, CDR1 is KGHDR and CDR2 SFDVKD. V lost 0 bases to trimming and J lost 4 bases, with 18 bases between them. In nucleotides, the CDR3 is TGTGCCACCAGTGATTTGGTTACAGCAGGGATAAACGGAAACACCATATATTTT. Amino acid sequence: CATSDLVTAGINGNTIYF.

This chain connects TRBV19 to TRBJ2-1; no definite D call. This CDR3 region has 11 residues. The V gene lost 11 bases and the J gene lost 8 bases, with 13 bases spanning the gap. Germline V CDR1 and CDR2: LNHDA, SQIVND (reference sequence). CDR3 in amino acids: CARPEVDEQFF. CDR3 nucleotide sequence: TGTGCCCGGCCCGAGGTAGATGAGCAGTTCTTC.

The CDR3 nucleotides read TGTGCCAGCACCCGTTTCGGGGGGGCAGAAGAGCAGTTCTTC. This encodes CASTRFGGAEEQFF. This chain connects TRBV7-9 to TRBJ2-1; 8 nucleotides agree with TRBD2. Trimming at V came to 7 bases and at J to 10 bases, leaving 12 bases not matched to a gene. The CDR3 is made up of 14 amino acids. The germline V gene encodes CDR1 SEHNR and CDR2 FQNEAQ (reference sequence).

The rearrangement uses TRBV20-1 and TRBJ2-3; D is possibly TRBD1 (6 bases). In germline, CDR1 is DFQATT, CDR2 SNEGSKA (reference sequence). The CDR3 extends over 13 amino acids. The V gene lost 4 bases and the J gene lost 3 bases, with 11 bases spanning the gap. The CDR3 DNA is TGCAGTGCTAAGGGGCAGGGGACAGATACGCAGTATTTT. Encoded protein: CSAKGQGTDTQYF.

V and J are TRBV5-1 and TRBJ1-1, with 7 positions matching TRBD1. The CDR3 length is 13 residues. Germline lookup yields CDR1 SGHRS and CDR2 YFSETQ. V was clipped by 4 bases and J by 8 bases; unmatched bases: 8. The CDR3: CASSPQGGSEAFF. The CDR3 region has the DNA TGCGCCAGCAGCCCTCAGGGGGGGAGCGAAGCTTTCTTT.

This clonotype was observed many times. The DNA of the CDR3 is TGTGCCAGCAGCGCATTAACAGGGGGCACTGAAGCTTTCTTT. Translating it yields CASSALTGGTEAFF. The chain is built from TRBV9 and TRBJ1-1, with 8 bases that match TRBD1. V dropped 3 bases and J dropped 4; count of bases not matched to a gene: 5. CDR3 length: 14 amino acids. Germline lookup yields CDR1 SGDLS and CDR2 YYNGEE.

The table lists this clonotype with a few counts. The J gene is TRBJ2-2, the V gene TRBV18, with D perhaps TRBD2 (5 bases). V was trimmed by 0 bases and J by 8 bases, leaving 10 bases between them. Germline V gene sequence: CDR1 KGHSH, CDR2 LQKENI. The CDR3 covers 14 residues. The CDR3 region has the DNA TGTGCCAGCTCACCACCTAGCGTCTCGGGGGAGCTGTTTTTT. It is translated as CASSPPSVSGELFF. Complete variable domain (other parts from reference TRBV18 and TRBJ2-2): NAGVMQNPRHLVRRRGQEARLRCSPMKGHSHVYWYRQLPEEGLKFMVYLQKENIIDESGMPKERFSAEFPKEGPSILRIQQVVRGDSAAYFCASSPPSVSGELFFGEGSRLTVL.